Following are 6 T cell receptor beta chains from one sample sequenced in a study of breast tumors, draining lymph nodes, adjacent tissues. The lymph nodes were axillary draining lymph nodes from breast cancer patients. TCRdb recomputed calls from the multiplex PCR reads with MiXCR, one row per CDR3 protein. Among under 250,000 distinct CDR3 sequences listed, about a third were seen once. Source material: axillary lymph node tissue. The receptors come from a female donor with breast cancer. Some clones in this sample may be carry-over from other donors' samples.

This chain connects TRBV13 to TRBJ1-1, with a tentative D call TRBD1 (5 bases). This CDR3 has 18 amino acids. The V gene lost 0 bases and the J gene lost 3 bases, with 20 bases spanning the gap. Germline CDR1 PRHDT, CDR2 FYEKMQ (reference sequence). Here the CDR3 reads CASSLGLWAGNKDTEAFF. The CDR3 DNA is TGTGCCAGCAGCTTAGGCCTATGGGCAGGGAATAAGGACACTGAAGCTTTCTTT.

To note about this clonotype: The conserved closing phenylalanine or tryptophan is absent in this CDR3, likely reflecting a read error. The rearrangement uses TRBV12-3 or TRBV12-4 and TRBJ1-1; D is possibly TRBD1 (5 bases). V was trimmed by 3 bases and J by 4 bases, leaving 12 bases between them. This CDR3 has 14 amino acids. As DNA, the CDR3 is TGTGCCAGCAGTTTGAGGGGCGCCACCACTGAAGCTTTCGTT. As protein: CASSLRGATTEAFV.

V is TRBV20-1 and J is TRBJ1-2, with D perhaps TRBD1 (6 bases). The CDR3 runs 13 residues. V was shortened by 6 bases and J by 10 bases, with 21 bases between the two germline ends. Germline loops: CDR1 DFQATT, CDR2 SNEGSKA (reference sequence). The CDR3: CSAAHHTGKAYTF. The CDR3 coding sequence is TGCAGTGCCGCCCATCATACAGGGAAAGCCTACACCTTC.

Ten or more counts support this clonotype. V usage is TRBV11-2 and J usage is TRBJ2-5; D perhaps matches TRBD2 (6 bases). CDR3 size: 14 residues. Looked up from germline, CDR1 is SGHAT and CDR2 is FQNNGV. Trimming shortened V by 4 bases and J by 4 bases, and 13 bases separated the two germline ends. In DNA, the CDR3 is TGTGCCAGCAGCTCCCAGTGGAGGGGAGAGACCCAGTACTTC. Residues: CASSSQWRGETQYF.

This clonotype has at least ten counts. The V call is TRBV4-1, the J call TRBJ1-1; TRBD1 is a possible D gene (5 bases). The V end was cut by 1 base, the J end by 4 bases, with 16 bases between. Germline V gene data show CDR1 as MGHRA and CDR2 as YSYEKL. CDR3 size: 16 residues. CDR3 sequence (DNA): TGCGCCAGCAGCCAAGTCCTGGACCGGGGCGGCACTGAAGCTTTCTTT. This gives the protein CASSQVLDRGGTEAFF.

This clonotype was seen a handful of times. A read error may be the cause here, since a much bigger clone is one base away. Likely a read error: the CDR3 ends without its conserved phenylalanine or tryptophan. V and J are TRBV7-2 and TRBJ2-5, with 8 bases fitting TRBD1. With V trimmed by 4 bases and J by 7 bases, 8 bases remained unmatched. The CDR3 is 14 residues long. In germline, CDR1 is SGHTA, CDR2 FQGNSA. The CDR3 DNA sequence: TGTGCCAGCAGCTCCACAGGGGGGACGGGGACCCAGTACCTC. Protein product: CASSSTGGTGTQYL.